This TCR beta chain was sequenced for a study of blood T cell repertoires in COVID-19. The germline gives CDR1 SQVTM, CDR2 ANQGSEA. The CDR3 sequence is 14 residues long. V dropped 4 bases and J dropped 2; count of bases not matched to a gene: 6. Data came from immunoSEQ multiplex PCR; TCRdb stores just in-frame clones and leaves some out. The table lists about 470,000 clones, about 90% of them singletons. The receptor was derived from a woman aged 18 to 35 who had recovered from COVID-19. The gene calls are TRBV29-1 and TRBJ2-3; 7 bases are a match to TRBD2. The source material was PBMCs or T cells enriched from blood (not recorded which). The CDR3 protein is CSVVGLADTDTQYF. CDR3 nucleotide sequence: TGCAGCGTTGTTGGTCTAGCGGACACAGATACGCAGTATTTT.